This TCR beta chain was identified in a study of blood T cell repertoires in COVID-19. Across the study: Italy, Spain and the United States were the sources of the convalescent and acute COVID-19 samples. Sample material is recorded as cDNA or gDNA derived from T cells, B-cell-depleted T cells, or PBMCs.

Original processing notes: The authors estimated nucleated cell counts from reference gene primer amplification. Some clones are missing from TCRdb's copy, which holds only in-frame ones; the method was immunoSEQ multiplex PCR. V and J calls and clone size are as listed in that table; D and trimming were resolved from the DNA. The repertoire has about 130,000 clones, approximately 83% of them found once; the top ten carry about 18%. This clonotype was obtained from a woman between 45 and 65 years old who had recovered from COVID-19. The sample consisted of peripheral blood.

CDR3 loop: CASSQVNSGTEAFF. The CDR3 nucleotides are TGTGCCAGCAGCCAAGTTAATAGTGGCACTGAAGCTTTCTTT. This chain joins TRBV3-1 (or the pseudogene TRBV3-2) and TRBJ1-1; D unclear. The CDR3 extends over 14 amino acids. Trimming took 1 base from V and 4 from J, leaving 10 bases between them. Germline V gene lookup returns CDR1 LGHDT and CDR2 YNNKEL (reference sequence).